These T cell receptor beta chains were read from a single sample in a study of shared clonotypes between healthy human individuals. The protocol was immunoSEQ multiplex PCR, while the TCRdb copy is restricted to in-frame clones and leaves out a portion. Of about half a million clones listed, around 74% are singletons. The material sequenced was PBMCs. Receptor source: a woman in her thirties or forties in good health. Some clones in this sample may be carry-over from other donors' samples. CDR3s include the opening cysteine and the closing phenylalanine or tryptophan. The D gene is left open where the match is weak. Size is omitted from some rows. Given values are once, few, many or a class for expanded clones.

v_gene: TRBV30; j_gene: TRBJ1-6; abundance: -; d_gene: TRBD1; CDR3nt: TGTGCCTGGAGTGATCCGGGACAGGCCAGAGGGCCCCTCCACTTT; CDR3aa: CAWSDPGQARGPLHF
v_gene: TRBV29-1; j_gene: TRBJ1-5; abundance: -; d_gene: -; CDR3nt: TGCAGCGTTGGTGAGGGTGGATCGCATCAGCCCCAGCATTTT; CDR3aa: CSVGEGGSHQPQHF
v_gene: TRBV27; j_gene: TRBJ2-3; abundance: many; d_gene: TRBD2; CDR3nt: TGTGCCAGCAGTTGGACTAGCGGGGGGCTCGGAGATACGCAGTATTTT; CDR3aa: CASSWTSGGLGDTQYF
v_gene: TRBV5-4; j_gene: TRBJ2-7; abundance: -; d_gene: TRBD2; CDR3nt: TGTGCCAGCAGCACCCGGACTAGCTCTCGCGAGCAGTACTTC; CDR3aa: CASSTRTSSREQYF
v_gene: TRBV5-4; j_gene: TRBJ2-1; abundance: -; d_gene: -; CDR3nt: TGTGCCAGCAGCTTGTACGGCTCCTTCCCGTACAATGAGCAGTTCTTC; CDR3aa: CASSLYGSFPYNEQFF
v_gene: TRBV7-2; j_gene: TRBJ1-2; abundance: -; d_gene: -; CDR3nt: TGTGCCAGCAGCTTGGAGGGGAGGTATGGCTACACCTTC; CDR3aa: CASSLEGRYGYTF
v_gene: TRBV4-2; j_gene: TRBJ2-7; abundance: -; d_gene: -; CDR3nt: TGTGCCAGCAGCCACGGGGGAGGTGGCGAGCAGTACTTC; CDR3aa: CASSHGGGGEQYF
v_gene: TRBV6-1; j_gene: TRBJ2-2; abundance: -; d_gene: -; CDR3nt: TGTGCCAGCAGCGCAAGGACGGGGAACACCGGGGAGCTGTTTTTT; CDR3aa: CASSARTGNTGELFF
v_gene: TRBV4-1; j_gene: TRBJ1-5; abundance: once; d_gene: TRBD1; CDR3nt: TGCGCCAGCAGCCGTGGGACAGACTATAGCAATCAGCCCCAGCATTTT; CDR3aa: CASSRGTDYSNQPQHF
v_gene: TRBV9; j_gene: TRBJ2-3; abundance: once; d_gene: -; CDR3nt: TGTGCCAGCAGCGCGCTTGGCACAGATACGCAGTATTTT; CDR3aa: CASSALGTDTQYF
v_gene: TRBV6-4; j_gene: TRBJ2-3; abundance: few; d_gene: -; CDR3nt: TGTGCCAGCAGCCTCTCCCTAGCGGATACGCAGTATTTT; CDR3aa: CASSLSLADTQYF
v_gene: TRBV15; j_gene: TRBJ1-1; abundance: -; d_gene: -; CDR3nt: TGTGCCACCAGCAGAGAGGGGCAGGGGATGGTCGGCACTGAAGCTTTCTTT; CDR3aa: CATSREGQGMVGTEAFF